Listed here are 6 T cell receptor beta chains from one sample, sequenced in a study of human T cells and chemical hapten exposure. Whole blood, unfractionated, served as the material for total RNA extraction. TCRdb re-called the 5' RACE reads with MiXCR, one entry per CDR3 protein. The sample comprises roughly 120,000 distinct CDR3 sequences, approximately 20% of which are singletons, and about 3% rests with the top ten. The origin of the receptors is a human donor in good health.

This clonotype was counted between two and nine times. The J gene is TRBJ1-1, the V gene TRBV12-3 or TRBV12-4; TRBD1 aligns across 7 bases. J lost 6 bases, V lost 7 bases, and 8 bases had no gene match. The CDR3 extends over 13 amino acids. CDR3 residues: CASKTGRRAEAFF. The CDR3 region has the DNA TGTGCCAGCAAGACAGGGCGGAGGGCTGAAGCTTTCTTT.

The gene calls are TRBV24-1 and TRBJ1-1; no reliable D call. Germline V gene sequence: CDR1 KGHDR, CDR2 SFDVKD. CDR3 length equals 13 residues. V lost 5 bases to trimming and J lost 1 base, with 7 bases between them. The CDR3 bases are TGTGCCACCAGTGTCGGAGCGAACACTGAAGCTTTCTTT. Translation: CATSVGANTEAFF.

CDR3 DNA: TGCAGCGTTTACGGACAGGACAGCTCCTACGAGCAGTACTTC. Amino acid sequence: CSVYGQDSSYEQYF. V gene TRBV29-1 combines with J gene TRBJ2-7, with 7 nucleotides matching TRBD1. Germline CDR1 and CDR2: SQVTM and ANQGSEA. This CDR3 region has 14 residues. Trimming at V came to 5 bases and at J to 0 bases, leaving 7 bases not matched to a gene.

This clonotype was seen a handful of times. The chain uses TRBV6-5 and TRBJ1-1; the match to TRBD1 covers 8 bases. This CDR3 spans 16 amino acids. Germline V gene data show CDR1 as MNHEY and CDR2 as SVGAGI. Trimming took 6 bases from V and 0 from J; bases not matched to a gene: 9. The CDR3 here is CASRRGTGNMNTEAFF. The CDR3 nucleotides are TGTGCCAGCAGACGCGGGACAGGAAACATGAACACTGAAGCTTTCTTT.

The CDR3 spells CASSQAPTSTDTQYF. CDR3 sequence (DNA): TGTGCCAGCAGCCAAGCTCCCACCAGCACAGATACGCAGTATTTT. V usage is TRBV14 and J usage is TRBJ2-3; D is ambiguous. The V gene lost 1 base and the J gene lost 0 bases, with 8 bases spanning the gap. The CDR3 contains 15 residues. CDR1 SGHDN and CDR2 FVKESK come from the germline V gene.

This clonotype was counted between two and nine times. The gene calls are TRBV3-1 and TRBJ2-7; TRBD1 is a possible D gene (6 bases). This CDR3 has 15 amino acids. The V end was cut by 1 base, the J end by 3 bases, with 13 bases between. The germline gives CDR1 LGHDT, CDR2 YNNKEL (reference sequence). The CDR3 sequence: CASSQVRTAIYEQYF. CDR3 bases: TGTGCCAGCAGCCAAGTCAGGACAGCAATCTACGAGCAGTACTTC.